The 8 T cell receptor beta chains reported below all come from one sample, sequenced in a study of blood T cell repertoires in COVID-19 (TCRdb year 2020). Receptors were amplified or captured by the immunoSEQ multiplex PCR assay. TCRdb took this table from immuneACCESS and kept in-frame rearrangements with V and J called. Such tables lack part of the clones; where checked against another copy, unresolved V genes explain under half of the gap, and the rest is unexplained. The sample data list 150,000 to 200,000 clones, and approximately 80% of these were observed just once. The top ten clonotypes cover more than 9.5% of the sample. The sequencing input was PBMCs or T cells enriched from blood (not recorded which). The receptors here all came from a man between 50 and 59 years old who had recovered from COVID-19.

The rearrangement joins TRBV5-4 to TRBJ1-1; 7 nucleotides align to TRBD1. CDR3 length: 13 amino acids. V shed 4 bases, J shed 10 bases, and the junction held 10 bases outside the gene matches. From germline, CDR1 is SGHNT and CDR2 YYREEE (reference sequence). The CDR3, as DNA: TGTGCCAGCAGCCTACAGGGGACCCCGGGAGCTTTCTTT. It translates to CASSLQGTPGAFF.

The CDR3 loop is CASRLTGVEGYTF. CDR3 coding DNA: TGTGCCAGCAGGTTAACAGGGGTAGAAGGCTACACCTTC. The J gene is TRBJ1-2, the V gene TRBV6-5, with 7 positions matching TRBD1. J lost 8 bases, V lost 6 bases, and 9 bases had no gene match. This CDR3 is built from 13 residues. Germline V gives CDR1 MNHEY, CDR2 SVGAGI.

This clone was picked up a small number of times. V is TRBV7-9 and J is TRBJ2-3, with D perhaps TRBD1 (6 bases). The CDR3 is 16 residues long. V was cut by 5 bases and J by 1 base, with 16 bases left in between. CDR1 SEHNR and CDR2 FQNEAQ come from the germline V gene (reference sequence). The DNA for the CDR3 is TGTGCCAGCAGCCCCGGGGTTCAGGGGCGCACAGATACGCAGTATTTT. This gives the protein CASSPGVQGRTDTQYF.

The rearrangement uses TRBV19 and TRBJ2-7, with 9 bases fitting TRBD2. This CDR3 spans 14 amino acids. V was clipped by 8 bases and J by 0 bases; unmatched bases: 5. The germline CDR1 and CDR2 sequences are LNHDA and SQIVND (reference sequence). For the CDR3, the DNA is TGTGCCAGTGGGCGGACTAGCGTCTCCTACGAGCAGTACTTC. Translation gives CASGRTSVSYEQYF.

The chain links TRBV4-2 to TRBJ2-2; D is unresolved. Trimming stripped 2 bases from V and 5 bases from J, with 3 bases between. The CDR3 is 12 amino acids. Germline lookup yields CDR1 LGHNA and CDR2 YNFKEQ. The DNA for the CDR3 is TGTGCCAGCAGCCAACCGACCGGGGAGCTGTTTTTT. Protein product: CASSQPTGELFF.

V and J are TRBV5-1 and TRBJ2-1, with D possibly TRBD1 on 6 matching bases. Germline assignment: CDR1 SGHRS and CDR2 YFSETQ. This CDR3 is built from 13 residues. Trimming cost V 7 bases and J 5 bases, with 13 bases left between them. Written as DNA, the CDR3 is TGCGCCAGCTCCCCAGGGGCACACAATGAGCAGTTCTTC. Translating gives CASSPGAHNEQFF.

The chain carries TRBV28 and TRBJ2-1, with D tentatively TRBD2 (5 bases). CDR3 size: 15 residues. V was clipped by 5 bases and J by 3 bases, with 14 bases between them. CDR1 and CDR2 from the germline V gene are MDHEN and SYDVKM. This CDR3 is CASSRTGSGYNEQFF. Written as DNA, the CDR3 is TGTGCCAGCAGTCGCACGGGGTCGGGCTACAATGAGCAGTTCTTC.

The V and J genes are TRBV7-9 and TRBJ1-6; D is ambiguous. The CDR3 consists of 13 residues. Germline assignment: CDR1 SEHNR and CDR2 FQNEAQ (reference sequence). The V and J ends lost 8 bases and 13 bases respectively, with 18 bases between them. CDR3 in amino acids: CASAPGHITPLHF. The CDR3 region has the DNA TGTGCCAGCGCGCCGGGTCACATTACCCCCCTCCACTTT.